This T cell receptor (beta chain) originates from a study of cytomegalovirus exposure and HLA in healthy donors. General study findings and limits: The majority of TCR sequences were rare, yet some public TCRs appeared in many donors. TCR beta chains numbering about 160 were designated cytomegalovirus-associated.

TCRdb's copy holds only in-frame clones and misses some; the assay was immunoSEQ multiplex PCR. The data show over 110,000 clones, around four fifths seen once. With regard to this clone: Antigen unknown.

Germline V lookup: CDR1 SGHTA, CDR2 FQGTGA. The CDR3 runs to 13 residues. Trimming stripped 2 bases from V and 4 bases from J, with 9 bases between. Sequences were obtained from PBMCs. The V gene is TRBV7-3, the J gene TRBJ2-7, with D perhaps matching TRBD1 (5 bases). The sequence derives from a woman aged 30 to 39 in good health and CMV-seronegative. The CDR3 reads CASSLSAGYEQYF. The CDR3 region has the DNA TGTGCCAGCAGCTTATCGGCAGGGTACGAGCAGTACTTC.